A selection of T cell receptor beta chains follows, all from one sample in a study of CD8+ T cells in alopecia areata. Assay used: immunoSEQ multiplex PCR; TCRdb lists only in-frame clones, some missing. The sample has about 280,000 clones; 58% are singletons. The specimen comprised CD4+ T cells sorted from blood, sampled at week 24, from a patient treated with tofacitinib. The source of these receptors is a human donor with alopecia areata. Both conserved end residues are part of each CDR3. The order of the fields is clone size, J gene, D gene, V gene, CDR3 DNA, CDR3 protein. A D gene is named only where the DNA matches it firmly. Size values are once, few and many counts, or a class for expanded clones, and some rows have none.

.,TRBJ2-5,TRBD1,TRBV25-1,TGTGCCAGCAGTCCTGGGACAGGAGGGGCCCAAGAGACCCAGTACTTC,CASSPGTGGAQETQYF
.,TRBJ2-3,.,TRBV29-1,TGCAGCGTTTCCCGCGGTAGCACCGCAGATACGCAGTATTTT,CSVSRGSTADTQYF
.,TRBJ2-2,.,TRBV18,TGTGCCAGCACAAGATCAATGAACACCGGGGAGCTGTTTTTT,CASTRSMNTGELFF
.,TRBJ1-2,TRBD1,TRBV6-6,TGTGCCAGCAACCGGGAGGGACAGGGTTTTGGCTACACCTTC,CASNREGQGFGYTF
.,TRBJ1-1,.,TRBV29-1,TGCAGCGTCGAGCGGCGGTTGAACACTGAAGCTTTCTTT,CSVERRLNTEAFF
.,TRBJ2-1,TRBD1,TRBV5-1,TGCGCCAGCAGCTTAGGGACAGGGAGATACAATGAGCAGTTCTTC,CASSLGTGRYNEQFF
.,TRBJ1-1,.,TRBV4-3,TGCGCCAGCAGCCAAGATCGGGCGGGGGCCGCTGAAGCTTTCTTT,CASSQDRAGAAEAFF
.,TRBJ2-5,.,TRBV2,TGTGCCAGCAGTGCTGCGGGCACAGAGACCCAGTACTTC,CASSAAGTETQYF
.,TRBJ2-4,TRBD2,TRBV6-6,TGTGCCATCACTAGCGGGTGGGATACCAAAAACATTCAGTACTTC,CAITSGWDTKNIQYF
.,TRBJ2-2,.,TRBV15,TGTGCCACCAGCAGAGAAGGGGGGGGCACCGGGGAGCTGTTTTTT,CATSREGGGTGELFF
few,TRBJ2-7,.,TRBV29-1,TGCAGCGTTTTTTCGTACGACAGCCCTACCTACGAGCAGTACTTC,CSVFSYDSPTYEQYF
.,TRBJ1-6,TRBD1,TRBV30,TGTGCCTGGAGTGTATGGACAGGGGAATTTAGGGGTTCACCCCTCCACTTT,CAWSVWTGEFRGSPLHF
.,TRBJ1-5,TRBD1,TRBV6-6,TGTGCCAGCAGTGCAGAGGACAGGCCATCCCAGCCCCAGCATTTT,CASSAEDRPSQPQHF
.,TRBJ1-4,.,TRBV5-4,TGTGCCAGCAGTAGAGGGGACGGAGAAAAACTGTTTTTT,CASSRGDGEKLFF
.,TRBJ2-1,.,TRBV5-4,TGTGCCAGCAGCCCCCGGGGGTCTTACAATGAGCAGTTCTTC,CASSPRGSYNEQFF
.,TRBJ1-1,.,TRBV9,TGTGCCAGCAGCCCCAGGGTATTGGCTGAAGCTTTCTTT,CASSPRVLAEAFF
few,TRBJ1-5,TRBD1,TRBV30,TGTGCCTGGAGTAGGGGGCGGCAGCCCCAGCATTTT,CAWSRGRQPQHF